Following are 5 T cell receptor beta chains from one sample sequenced in a study of cytomegalovirus exposure and HLA in healthy donors. The PCR ran on 60 Vbeta and 13 Jbeta primers. The data were produced by immunoSEQ multiplex PCR, yet TCRdb's version contains in-frame clones alone and is incomplete. Here the sample spans 200,000 to 250,000 clones, roughly 84% being singletons. Sequencing input: PBMCs. These receptor sequences come from a boy aged 2-15 years in good health and CMV-seronegative.

The V gene is TRBV6-1, the J gene TRBJ1-2; D not certain. V was pared by 3 bases and J by 4 bases, with 9 bases between. Per the germline V gene, CDR1 is MNHNS and CDR2 is SASEGT. The CDR3 totals 13 residues. The CDR3 DNA follows: TGTGCCAGCAGTGAGCGGCAGTCCTATGGCTACACCTTC. It yields the protein CASSERQSYGYTF.

The chain joins TRBV5-4 to TRBJ2-3, with 15 bases identical to TRBD2. CDR3 length: 18 amino acids. The junction had 5 bases not matched to a gene; V was cut back by 3 bases and J by 0 bases. Germline loops: CDR1 SGHNT, CDR2 YYREEE (reference sequence). CDR3 coding DNA: TGTGCCAGCAGCTCGGGGACTAGCGGGAGGTTTAGCACAGATACGCAGTATTTT. Amino acid sequence: CASSSGTSGRFSTDTQYF.

The gene calls are TRBV27 and TRBJ1-6, with D unclear. V was trimmed by 5 bases and J by 0 bases, leaving 17 bases between them. CDR1 and CDR2 (germline): MNHEY, SMNVEV (reference sequence). This CDR3 contains 18 residues. CDR3 loop: CASSLRTSRSSYNSPLHF. The CDR3 nucleotides are TGTGCCAGCAGTCTTAGGACTTCCCGGAGCTCCTATAATTCACCCCTCCACTTT.

The chain combines TRBV27 with TRBJ2-5; unclear D gene. The CDR3 has 13 amino acids. The germline V gene has CDR1 MNHEY and CDR2 SMNVEV (reference sequence). Trimming shortened V by 5 bases and J by 1 base, and 8 bases separated the two germline ends. The CDR3: CASSLYPQETQYF. DNA of the CDR3: TGTGCCAGCAGTCTCTACCCCCAAGAGACCCAGTACTTC.

The V and J genes are TRBV30 and TRBJ2-7, with D possibly matching TRBD1 (6 bases). The CDR3 has 14 residues. Germline V gene sequence: CDR1 GTSNPN, CDR2 SVGIG (reference sequence). Trimming stripped 4 bases from V and 7 bases from J, with 20 bases between. CDR3 DNA: TGTGCCTGGACCAAAGGGATGGGGGCAACGGAGCAGTACTTC. It specifies CAWTKGMGATEQYF.